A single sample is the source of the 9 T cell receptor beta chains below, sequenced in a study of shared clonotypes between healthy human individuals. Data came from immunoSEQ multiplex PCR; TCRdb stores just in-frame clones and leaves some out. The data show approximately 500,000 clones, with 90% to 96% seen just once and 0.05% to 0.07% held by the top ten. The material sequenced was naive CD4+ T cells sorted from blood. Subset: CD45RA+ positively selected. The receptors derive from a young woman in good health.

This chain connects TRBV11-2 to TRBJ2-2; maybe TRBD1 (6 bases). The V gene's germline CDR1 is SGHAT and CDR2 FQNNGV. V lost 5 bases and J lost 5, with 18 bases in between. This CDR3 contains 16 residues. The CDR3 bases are TGTGCCAGCAGCGGGGAAGGGGACACCAGAACCGGGGAGCTGTTTTTT. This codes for CASSGEGDTRTGELFF.

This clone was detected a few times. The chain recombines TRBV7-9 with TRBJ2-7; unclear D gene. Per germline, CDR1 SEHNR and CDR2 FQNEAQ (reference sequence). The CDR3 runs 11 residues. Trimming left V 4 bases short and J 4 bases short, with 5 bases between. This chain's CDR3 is CASSSEYEQYF. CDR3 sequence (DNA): TGTGCCAGCAGCTCAGAGTACGAGCAGTACTTC. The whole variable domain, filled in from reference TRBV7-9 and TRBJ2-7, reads DTGVSQNPRHKITKRGQNVTFRCDPISEHNRLYWYRQTLGQGPEFLTYFQNEAQLEKSRLLSDRFSAERPKGSFSTLEIQRTEQGDSAMYLCASSSEYEQYFGPGTRLTVT.

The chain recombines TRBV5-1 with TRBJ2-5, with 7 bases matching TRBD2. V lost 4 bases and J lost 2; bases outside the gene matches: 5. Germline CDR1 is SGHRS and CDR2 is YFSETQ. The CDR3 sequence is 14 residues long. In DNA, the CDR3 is TGCGCCAGCAGCCCCGGGACTAAACAAGAGACCCAGTACTTC. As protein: CASSPGTKQETQYF.

CDR3 nucleotide sequence: TGCGCCAGCAGCCTAGGGGCTAGTTCTCACCACGGGGAGCTGTTTTTT. Translation gives CASSLGASSHHGELFF. The chain uses TRBV5-1 and TRBJ2-2; a weak D match, TRBD1 (5 bases). The CDR3 length is 16 residues. CDR1 SGHRS and CDR2 YFSETQ come from the germline V gene. With 4 bases removed from V and 7 bases from J, the gap between germline ends came to 20 bases.

The CDR3 protein is CASSFGGLGSYEQYF. The CDR3 bases are TGTGCCAGCAGTTTTGGGGGGCTGGGCTCCTACGAGCAGTACTTC. This sequence joins TRBV28 and TRBJ2-7, with D perhaps TRBD1 or TRBD2 (6 bases each). Germline V CDR1 and CDR2: MDHEN, SYDVKM. The CDR3 runs 15 residues. With 3 bases removed from V and 0 bases from J, the gap between germline ends came to 12 bases.

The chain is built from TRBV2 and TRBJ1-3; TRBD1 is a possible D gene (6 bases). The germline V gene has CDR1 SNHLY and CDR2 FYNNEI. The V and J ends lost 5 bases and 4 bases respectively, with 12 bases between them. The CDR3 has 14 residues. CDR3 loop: CASSPQGAGNTIYF. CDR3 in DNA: TGTGCCAGCAGTCCACAGGGAGCCGGAAACACCATATATTTT.

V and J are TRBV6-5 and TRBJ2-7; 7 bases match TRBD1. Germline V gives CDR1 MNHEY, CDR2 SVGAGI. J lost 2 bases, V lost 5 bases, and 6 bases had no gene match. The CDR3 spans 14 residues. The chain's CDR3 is CASSLETGPYEQYF. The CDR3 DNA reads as TGTGCCAGCAGTCTAGAGACAGGGCCCTACGAGCAGTACTTC.

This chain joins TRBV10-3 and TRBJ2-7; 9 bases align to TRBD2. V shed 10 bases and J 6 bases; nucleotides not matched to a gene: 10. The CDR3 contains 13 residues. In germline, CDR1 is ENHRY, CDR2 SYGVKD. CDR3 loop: CATSGREGPEQYF. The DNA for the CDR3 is TGTGCCACCTCTGGGCGGGAGGGCCCCGAGCAGTACTTC.

For the CDR3, the DNA is TGTGCCAGCTCACGCACTCTAGGGCGGAACACCGGGGAGCTGTTTTTT. It yields the protein CASSRTLGRNTGELFF. The V and J genes are TRBV18 and TRBJ2-2, with D hard to call. V dropped 4 bases and J dropped 1 base, with 13 bases sitting between them. The V gene's germline CDR1 is KGHSH and CDR2 LQKENI. The CDR3 covers 16 residues.